The sequence of this TCR beta chain was determined in a study of blood T cell repertoires in COVID-19. Across the whole study: Samples taken during acute and convalescent COVID-19 were collected in the United States, Italy and Spain. In each case, the material was cDNA or gDNA derived from T cells, B-cell-depleted T cells, or PBMCs.

Authors' processing steps: Reference gene primer amplification yielded estimated nucleated cell counts. Produced via immunoSEQ multiplex PCR; TCRdb's table is partial and in-frame only. V and J calls and clone size are given by that table; D and trimming were obtained from the DNA. Of some 200,000 clones listed, roughly 80% are singletons. The CDR3 loop spans 14 amino acids. Germline V gene data show CDR1 as SGHAT and CDR2 as FQNNGV. Trimming shortened V by 2 bases and J by 0 bases, and 7 bases separated the two germline ends. The clonotype was recovered from a woman in her 70s with COVID-19, enrolled during active disease. Sequencing was performed on peripheral blood. J is TRBJ1-1 and V is TRBV11-2; D ambiguous. This chain's CDR3 is CASSLPLVNTEAFF. The CDR3 DNA follows: TGTGCCAGCAGCTTACCACTGGTGAACACTGAAGCTTTCTTT. The complete variable domain, with remaining parts taken from reference TRBV11-2 and TRBJ1-1, reads EAGVAQSPRYKIIEKRQSVAFWCNPISGHATLYWYQQILGQGPKLLIQFQNNGVVDDSQLPKDRFSAERLKGVDSTLKIQPAKLEDSAVYLCASSLPLVNTEAFFGQGTRLTVV.